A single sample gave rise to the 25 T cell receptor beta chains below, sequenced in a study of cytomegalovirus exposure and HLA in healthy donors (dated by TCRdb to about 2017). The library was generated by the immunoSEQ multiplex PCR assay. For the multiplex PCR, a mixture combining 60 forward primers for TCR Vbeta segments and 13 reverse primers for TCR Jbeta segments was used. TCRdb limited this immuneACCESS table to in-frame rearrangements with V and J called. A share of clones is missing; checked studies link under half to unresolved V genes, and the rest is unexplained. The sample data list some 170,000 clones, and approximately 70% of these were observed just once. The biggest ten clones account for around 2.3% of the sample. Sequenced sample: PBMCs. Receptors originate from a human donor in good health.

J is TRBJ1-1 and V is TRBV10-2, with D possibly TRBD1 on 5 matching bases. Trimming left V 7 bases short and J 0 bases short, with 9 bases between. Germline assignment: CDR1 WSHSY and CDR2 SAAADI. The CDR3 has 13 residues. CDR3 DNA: TGCGCCAGCACCGGACAACTGAACACTGAAGCTTTCTTT. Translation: CASTGQLNTEAFF.

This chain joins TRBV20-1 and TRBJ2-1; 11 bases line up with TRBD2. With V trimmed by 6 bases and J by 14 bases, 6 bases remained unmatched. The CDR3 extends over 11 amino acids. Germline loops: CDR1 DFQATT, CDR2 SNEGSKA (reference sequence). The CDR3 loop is CSAPLAGGKFF. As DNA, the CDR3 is TGCAGTGCCCCTTTAGCGGGGGGGAAGTTCTTC.

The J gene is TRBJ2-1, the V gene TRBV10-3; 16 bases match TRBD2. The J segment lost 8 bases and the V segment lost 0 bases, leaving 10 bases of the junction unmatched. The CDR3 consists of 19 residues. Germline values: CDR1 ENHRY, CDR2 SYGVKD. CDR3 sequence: CAISESSGTSGGAHYEQFF. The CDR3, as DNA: TGTGCCATCAGTGAGTCGAGCGGGACTAGCGGGGGGGCTCACTATGAGCAGTTCTTC.

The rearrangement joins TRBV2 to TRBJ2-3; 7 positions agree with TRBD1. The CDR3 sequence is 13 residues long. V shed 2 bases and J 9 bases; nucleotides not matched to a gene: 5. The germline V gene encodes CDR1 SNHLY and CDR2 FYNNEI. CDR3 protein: CASSERGQTTQYF. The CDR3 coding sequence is TGTGCCAGCAGTGAAAGGGGACAGACAACGCAGTATTTT.

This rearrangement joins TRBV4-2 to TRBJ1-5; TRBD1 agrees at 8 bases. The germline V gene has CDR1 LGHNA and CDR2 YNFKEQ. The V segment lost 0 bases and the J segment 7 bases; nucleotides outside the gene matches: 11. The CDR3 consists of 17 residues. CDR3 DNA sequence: TGTGCCAGCAGCCAAGATCAAGTTGGACAGGGTAGCCAGCCCCAGCATTTT. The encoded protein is CASSQDQVGQGSQPQHF.

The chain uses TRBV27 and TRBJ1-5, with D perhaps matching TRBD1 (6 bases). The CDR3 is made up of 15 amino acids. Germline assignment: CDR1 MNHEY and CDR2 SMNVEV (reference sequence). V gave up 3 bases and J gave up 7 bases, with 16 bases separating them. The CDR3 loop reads CASSFSGLGAQPQHF. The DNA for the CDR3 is TGTGCCAGCAGTTTTTCGGGGTTGGGGGCCCAGCCCCAGCATTTT.

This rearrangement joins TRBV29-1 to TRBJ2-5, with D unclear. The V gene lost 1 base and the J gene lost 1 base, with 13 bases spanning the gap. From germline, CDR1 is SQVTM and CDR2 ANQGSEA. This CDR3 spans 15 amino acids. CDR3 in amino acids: CSVEGFGPGQETQYF. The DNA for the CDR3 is TGCAGCGTTGAAGGTTTTGGGCCAGGCCAAGAGACCCAGTACTTC. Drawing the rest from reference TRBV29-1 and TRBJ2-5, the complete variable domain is SAVISQKPSRDICQRGTSLTIQCQVDSQVTMMFWYRQQPGQSLTLIATANQGSEATYESGFVIDKFPISRPNLTFSTLTVSNMSPEDSSIYLCSVEGFGPGQETQYFGPGTRLLVL.

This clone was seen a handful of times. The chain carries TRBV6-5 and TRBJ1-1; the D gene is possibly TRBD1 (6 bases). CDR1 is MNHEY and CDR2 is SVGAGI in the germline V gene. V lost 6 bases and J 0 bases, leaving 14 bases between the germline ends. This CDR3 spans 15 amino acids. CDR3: CASSGGGVMNTEAFF. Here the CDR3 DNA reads TGTGCCAGCAGCGGGGGGGGCGTCATGAACACTGAAGCTTTCTTT.

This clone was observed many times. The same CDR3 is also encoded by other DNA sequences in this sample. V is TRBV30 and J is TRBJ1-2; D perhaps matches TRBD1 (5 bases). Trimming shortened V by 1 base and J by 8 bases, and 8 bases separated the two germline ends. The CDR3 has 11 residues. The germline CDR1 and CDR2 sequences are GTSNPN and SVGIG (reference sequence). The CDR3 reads CAWSGGRGYTF. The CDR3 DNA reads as TGTGCCTGGAGTGGGGGCAGGGGCTACACCTTC. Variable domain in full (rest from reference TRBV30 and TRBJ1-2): SQTIHQWPATLVQPVGSPLSLECTVEGTSNPNLYWYRQAAGRGLQLLFYSVGIGQISSEVPQNLSASRPQDRQFILSSKKLLLSDSGFYLCAWSGGRGYTFGSGTRLTVV.

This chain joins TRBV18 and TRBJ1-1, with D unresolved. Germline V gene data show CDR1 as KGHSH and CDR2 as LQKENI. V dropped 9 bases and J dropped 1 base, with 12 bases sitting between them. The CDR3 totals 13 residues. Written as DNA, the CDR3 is TGTGCCAGTCTTACTATGCAGAACACTGAAGCTTTCTTT. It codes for CASLTMQNTEAFF.

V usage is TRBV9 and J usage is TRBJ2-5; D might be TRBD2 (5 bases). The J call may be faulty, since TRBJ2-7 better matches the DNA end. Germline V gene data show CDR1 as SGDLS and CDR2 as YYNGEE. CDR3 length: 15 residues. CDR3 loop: CASSVEGLASYEQYF. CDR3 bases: TGTGCCAGCAGCGTAGAAGGGCTAGCTTCCTACGAGCAGTACTTC.

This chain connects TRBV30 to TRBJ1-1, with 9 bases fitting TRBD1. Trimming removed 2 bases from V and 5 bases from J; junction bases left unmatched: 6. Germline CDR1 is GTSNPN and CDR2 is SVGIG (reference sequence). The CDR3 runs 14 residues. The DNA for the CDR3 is TGTGCCTGGAGTATCACAGGGGGCTGGACTGAAGCTTTCTTT. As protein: CAWSITGGWTEAFF.

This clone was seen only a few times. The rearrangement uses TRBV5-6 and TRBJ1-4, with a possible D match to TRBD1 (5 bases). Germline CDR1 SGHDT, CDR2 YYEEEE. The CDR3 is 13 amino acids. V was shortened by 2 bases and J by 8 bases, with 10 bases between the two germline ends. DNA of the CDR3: TGTGCCAGCAGCTTCGAGGGGAGGGAAAAACTGTTTTTT. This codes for CASSFEGREKLFF.

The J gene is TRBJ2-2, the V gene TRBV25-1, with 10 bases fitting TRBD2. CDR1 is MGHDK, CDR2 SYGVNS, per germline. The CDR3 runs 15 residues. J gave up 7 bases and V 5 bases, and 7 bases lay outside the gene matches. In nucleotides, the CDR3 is TGTGCCAGCAGTTCGGCTAGCGGGGGCTTCGGGGAGCTGTTTTTT. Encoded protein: CASSSASGGFGELFF.

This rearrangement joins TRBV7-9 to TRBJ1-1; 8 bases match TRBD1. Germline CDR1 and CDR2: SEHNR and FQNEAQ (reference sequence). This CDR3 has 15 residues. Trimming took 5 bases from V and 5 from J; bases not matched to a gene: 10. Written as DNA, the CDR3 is TGTGCCAGCAGCGGTGACAGGGGAGTTCGGACTGAAGCTTTCTTT. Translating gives CASSGDRGVRTEAFF.

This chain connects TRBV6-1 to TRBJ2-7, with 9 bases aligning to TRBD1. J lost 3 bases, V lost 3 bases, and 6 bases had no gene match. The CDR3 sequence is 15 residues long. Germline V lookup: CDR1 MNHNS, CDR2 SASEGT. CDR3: CASSERGQGRYEQYF. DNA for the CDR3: TGTGCCAGCAGTGAGAGGGGACAGGGCCGCTACGAGCAGTACTTC.

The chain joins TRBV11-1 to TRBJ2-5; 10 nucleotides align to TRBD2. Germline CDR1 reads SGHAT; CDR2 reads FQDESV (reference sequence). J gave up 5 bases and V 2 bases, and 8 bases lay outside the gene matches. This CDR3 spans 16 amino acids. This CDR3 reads CASSLSGGAIQETQYF. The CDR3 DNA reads TGTGCCAGCAGCTTAAGCGGGGGGGCCATTCAGGAGACCCAGTACTTC. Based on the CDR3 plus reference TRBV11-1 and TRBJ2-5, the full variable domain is EAEVAQSPRYKITEKSQAVAFWCDPISGHATLYWYRQILGQGPELLVQFQDESVVDDSQLPKDRFSAERLKGVDSTLKIQPAELGDSAMYLCASSLSGGAIQETQYFGPGTRLLVL.

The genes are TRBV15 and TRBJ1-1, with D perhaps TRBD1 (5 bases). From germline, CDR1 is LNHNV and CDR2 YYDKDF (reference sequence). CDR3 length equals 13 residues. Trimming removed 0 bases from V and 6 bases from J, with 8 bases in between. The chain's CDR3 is CATSRDLTAEAFF. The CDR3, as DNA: TGTGCCACCAGCAGAGATTTGACAGCTGAAGCTTTCTTT.

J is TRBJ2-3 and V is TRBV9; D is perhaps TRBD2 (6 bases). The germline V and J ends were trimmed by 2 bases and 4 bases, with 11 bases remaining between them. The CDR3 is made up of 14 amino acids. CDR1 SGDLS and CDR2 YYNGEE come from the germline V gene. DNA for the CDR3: TGTGCCAGCAGCGTGGAGGGTAGTTCAGATACGCAGTATTTT. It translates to CASSVEGSSDTQYF.

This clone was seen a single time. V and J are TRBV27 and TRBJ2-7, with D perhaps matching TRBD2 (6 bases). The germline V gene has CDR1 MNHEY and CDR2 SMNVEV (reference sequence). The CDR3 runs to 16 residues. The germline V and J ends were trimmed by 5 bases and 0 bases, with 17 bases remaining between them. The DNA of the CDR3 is TGTGCCAGCAGTCTCGCGGGGTTCGGGAGCTCCTACGAGCAGTACTTC. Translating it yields CASSLAGFGSSYEQYF.

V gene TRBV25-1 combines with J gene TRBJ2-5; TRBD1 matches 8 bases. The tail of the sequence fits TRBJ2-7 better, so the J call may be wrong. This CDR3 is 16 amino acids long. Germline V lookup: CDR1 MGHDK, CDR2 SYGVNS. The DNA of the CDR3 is TGTGCCAGCAGTCCACTACAGGGGGTGTCCTCCTACGAGCAGTACTTC. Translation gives CASSPLQGVSSYEQYF.

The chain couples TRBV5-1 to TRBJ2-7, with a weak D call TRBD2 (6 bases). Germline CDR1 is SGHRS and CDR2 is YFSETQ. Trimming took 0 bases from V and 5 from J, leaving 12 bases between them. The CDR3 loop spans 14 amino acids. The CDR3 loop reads CASSLGPRGDEQYF. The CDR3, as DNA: TGCGCCAGCAGCTTGGGGCCCCGCGGGGACGAGCAGTACTTC.

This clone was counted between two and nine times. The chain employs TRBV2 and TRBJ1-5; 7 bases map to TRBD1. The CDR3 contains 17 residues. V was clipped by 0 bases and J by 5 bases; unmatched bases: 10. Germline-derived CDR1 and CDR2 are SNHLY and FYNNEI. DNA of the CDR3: TGTGCCAGCAGTGAAGCGCTTCGACAGGGCGGGGATCAGCCCCAGCATTTT. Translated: CASSEALRQGGDQPQHF.

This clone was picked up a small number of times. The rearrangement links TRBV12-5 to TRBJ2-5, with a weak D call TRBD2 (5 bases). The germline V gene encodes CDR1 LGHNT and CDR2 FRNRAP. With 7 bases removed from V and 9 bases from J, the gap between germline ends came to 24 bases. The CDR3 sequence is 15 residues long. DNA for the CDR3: TGTGCTAGTGCCCCCAGTAGCCCCGGGGTTGAGGCCCAGTACTTC. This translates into CASAPSSPGVEAQYF.

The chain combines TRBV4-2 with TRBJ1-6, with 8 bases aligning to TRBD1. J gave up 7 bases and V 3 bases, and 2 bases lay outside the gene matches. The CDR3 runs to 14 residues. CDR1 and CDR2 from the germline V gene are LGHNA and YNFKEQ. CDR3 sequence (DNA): TGTGCCAGCAGCCAGGGACAGGAAAATTCACCCCTCCACTTT. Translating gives CASSQGQENSPLHF.